Reported below is one T cell receptor (beta chain). Its antigen is not known. This sample was included in a study of PD-L1 blockade in urothelial cancer. The wider study: Starting in the mid-2010s, patients were given atezolizumab (1,200 mg intravenously every 3 weeks). Analyzed time points were 3 weeks (second dose) and 6 weeks after therapy began. Median T cell yield per blood sample was more than 130,000 cells.

Germline V gene lookup returns CDR1 SGDLS and CDR2 YYNGEE. CDR3 size: 17 residues. V was clipped by 3 bases and J by 8 bases; unmatched bases: 13. Using immunoSEQ multiplex PCR, the repertoire was profiled, and TCRdb retains in-frame clones only, with some absent. The table has about 30,000 clones, approximately 90% seen once. Study-level results: Having blood TCR clonality under the median before treatment predicted better survival.

The time point here: peripheral blood 6 weeks after treatment start. The material sequenced was PBMCs, taken around atezolizumab (anti-PD-L1) treatment. The genes are TRBV9 and TRBJ2-2, with TRBD2 matching over 10 bases. This clonotype was sampled from a man older than 75 with urothelial cancer. The CDR3, as DNA: TGTGCCAGCAGCGCCCGGATGGGACTAGCGAGCTCAGGGGAGCTGTTTTTT. This encodes CASSARMGLASSGELFF.